These T cell receptor beta chains were read from a single sample in a study of technical replicates of blood from four donors. TCRdb's copy holds only in-frame clones and misses some; the assay was immunoSEQ multiplex PCR. Found here are roughly 72,000 clones, 92% of them singletons; the top ten hold about 0.4%. The source material was T cells isolated from PBMCs. The receptors come from a human donor in good health. Each CDR3 is given with its conserved first and last residue. The order of the fields is clone size, D gene, V gene, J gene, CDR3 DNA, CDR3 protein. The D gene is left open where the match is weak. The size field is filled for only some rows; it gives once, few, many or a size class.

NA,NA,TRBV5-4,TRBJ1-2,TGTGCCAGCAGCCTGAGTTATGCTCCAGGGGATACTAACTATGGCTACACCTTC,CASSLSYAPGDTNYGYTF
NA,NA,TRBV5-1,TRBJ2-7,TGCGCCAGCAGAGCCGGGAGCTCCTACGAGCAGTACTTC,CASRAGSSYEQYF
NA,NA,TRBV20-1,TRBJ2-7,TGCAGTGCTAGAGCTCACGAGCAGTACTTC,CSARAHEQYF
NA,NA,TRBV18,TRBJ2-3,TGTGCCAGCTCACCACTAGCTACCACAGATACGCAGTATTTT,CASSPLATTDTQYF
NA,NA,TRBV6-1,TRBJ1-4,TGTGCCAGCAGTGAGCAGGGGCACGGAAAACTGTTTTTT,CASSEQGHGKLFF
NA,TRBD2,TRBV10-1,TRBJ2-5,TGCGCCAGCCCGACAAGGCCGGGGGGAGAGACCCAGTACTTC,CASPTRPGGETQYF
NA,NA,TRBV9,TRBJ2-3,TGTGCCAGCAGCGTACGACCCCTAGGATATACGCAGTATTTT,CASSVRPLGYTQYF
NA,TRBD1,TRBV7-2,TRBJ1-2,TGTGCCAGCAGCTTAAGGAGGGGGCCTAACTATGGCTACACCTTC,CASSLRRGPNYGYTF
once,TRBD1,TRBV11-3,TRBJ2-7,TGTGCCAGCAGCTCACCTACGGACAGGGCTATTCACGAGCAGTACTTC,CASSSPTDRAIHEQYF
NA,NA,TRBV18,TRBJ2-7,TGTGCCAGCTCACACCCGGGGACAAATTACGAGCAGTACTTC,CASSHPGTNYEQYF
NA,TRBD1,TRBV30,TRBJ1-2,TGTGCCGGACACCCGGGACAGGCGGGTGGCTACACCTTC,CAGHPGQAGGYTF
NA,TRBD1,TRBV4-1,TRBJ2-2,TGCGCCAGCAGCCAAGACAGGGGGATCGCCGGGGAGCTGTTTTTT,CASSQDRGIAGELFF
NA,TRBD2,TRBV2,TRBJ2-3,TGTGCCACCCTACTAGCGGGAGGGGGGACCTCTGATACGCAGTATTTT,CATLLAGGGTSDTQYF
once,NA,TRBV2,TRBJ1-3,TGTGCCACCACCCGGAGCGCAGGGTCGATCTCTGGAAACACCATATATTTT,CATTRSAGSISGNTIYF
NA,NA,TRBV29-1,TRBJ2-3,TGCAGCGTTGGAGCCACTAGCACAGATACGCAGTATTTT,CSVGATSTDTQYF
NA,NA,TRBV4-2,TRBJ1-1,TGTGCCAGCAGCCAAGAAGGAGGGAACACTGAAGCTTTCTTT,CASSQEGGNTEAFF
NA,NA,TRBV19,TRBJ2-6,TGTGCCAGTAGTATAGATAGTACGGGTATTTCTGGGGCCAACGTCCTGACTTTC,CASSIDSTGISGANVLTF
NA,NA,TRBV4-1,TRBJ2-7,TGCGCCAGCAGCCCCAGGGGGGCAACCTACGAGCAGTACTTC,CASSPRGATYEQYF
NA,TRBD2,TRBV7-2,TRBJ2-1,TGTGCCAGCACAGGTCTAGCGGGAGATCTGCAGTTCTTC,CASTGLAGDLQFF
NA,TRBD1,TRBV6-1,TRBJ1-2,TGTGCCACACGGACAGGACCCTATGGCTACACCTTC,CATRTGPYGYTF
NA,NA,TRBV6-4,TRBJ2-1,TGTGCCAGCAGTGAATCTTTCTTC,CASSESFF
few,NA,TRBV4-3,TRBJ1-5,TGCGCCAGCAGCCAAGAAGTCGGTAGCAATCAGCCCCAGCATTTT,CASSQEVGSNQPQHF
NA,NA,TRBV4-1,TRBJ1-3,TGCGCCAGCAGCCTGGGGAGGCTGGATCGTGCACTGGGAAACACCATATATTTT,CASSLGRLDRALGNTIYF